The 4 T cell receptor beta chains below come from one sample, sequenced in a study of blood T cells in healthy people across ages. Through a sample-barcoded 5' primer and a J-beta primer mix, a second PCR was run for roughly 7 to 12 cycles. TCRdb passed the 5' RACE reads through MiXCR, listing each CDR3 protein once. Among about 730,000 distinct CDR3 sequences, roughly 43% were seen once, and the ten largest hold around a fifth. The sequencing sample was made of blood. The source of these receptors is a woman in her sixties or seventies in good health.

This chain connects TRBV5-1 to TRBJ2-3, with 7 bases identical to TRBD1. This CDR3 comprises 15 residues. The junction had 5 bases not matched to a gene; V was cut back by 3 bases and J by 1 base. CDR1 and CDR2 from the germline V gene are SGHRS and YFSETQ. The CDR3 nucleotides read TGCGCCAGCAGCTCCGGACAGGTCCGCACAGATACGCAGTATTTT. Its protein product is CASSSGQVRTDTQYF.

This clonotype was observed many times. The rearrangement joins TRBV7-7 to TRBJ2-5, with a weak D call TRBD2 (5 bases). The CDR3 has 13 residues. V gave up 5 bases and J gave up 7 bases, with 14 bases separating them. Germline V gene lookup returns CDR1 SSHAT and CDR2 FNYEAQ (reference sequence). CDR3 amino acids: CASSHPSSGTQYF. CDR3 bases: TGTGCCAGCAGCCACCCCTCCAGCGGGACCCAGTACTTC.

The rearrangement joins TRBV14 to TRBJ1-5; TRBD1 aligns across 8 bases. Germline CDR1 and CDR2: SGHDN and FVKESK. The CDR3 loop spans 15 amino acids. V gave up 1 base and J gave up 7 bases; unmatched junction bases: 6. The CDR3 DNA sequence: TGTGCCAGCAGCCAAGTCAGGGGGCGTTGGCAGCCCCAGCATTTT. Translation gives CASSQVRGRWQPQHF.

The genes are TRBV27 and TRBJ2-3, with D perhaps TRBD1 or TRBD2 (5 bases each). With 3 bases removed from V and 5 bases from J, the gap between germline ends came to 15 bases. CDR3 length: 15 amino acids. Looked up from germline, CDR1 is MNHEY and CDR2 is SMNVEV (reference sequence). CDR3 DNA: TGTGCCAGCAGTTTTGTGGGGGAGCGAGTAGATACGCAGTATTTT. Translating gives CASSFVGERVDTQYF.